This entry is about one TCR beta chain. Its specificity is unknown. TCRdb used MiXCR to reprocess the RT-PCR reads, holding one entry per CDR3 protein. The sample includes 630,000 or so distinct CDR3 sequences, around 14% of them seen just once. The entry originates in a study of response to subunit inactivated influenza vaccine. Study-wide findings and caveats: The authors suggested that every seasonal influenza vaccination recruits few new T cells.

From germline, CDR1 is MDHEN and CDR2 SYDVKM. CDR3 size: 14 residues. V lost 6 bases and J lost 5, with 16 bases in between. This receptor was identified in a man aged 50 to 59 who received an inactivated influenza vaccine. The chain joins TRBV28 to TRBJ2-5; D may be TRBD1 (6 bases). The sample in question was PBMCs from blood, obtained 11 to 12 days after vaccination. CDR3 sequence reads: CASSQDRIHETQYF. CDR3 DNA sequence: TGTGCCAGCAGCCAAGACAGGATCCACGAGACCCAGTACTTC.